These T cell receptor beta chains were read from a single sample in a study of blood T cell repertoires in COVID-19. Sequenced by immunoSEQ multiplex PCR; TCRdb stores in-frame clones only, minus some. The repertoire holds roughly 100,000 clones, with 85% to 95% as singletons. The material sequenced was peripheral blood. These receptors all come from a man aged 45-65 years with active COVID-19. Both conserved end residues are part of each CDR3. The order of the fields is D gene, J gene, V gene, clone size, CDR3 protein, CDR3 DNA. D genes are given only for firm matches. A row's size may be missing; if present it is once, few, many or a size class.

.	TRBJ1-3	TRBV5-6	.	CASREWGGADGNTIYF	TGTGCCAGCAGGGAATGGGGCGGGGCCGATGGAAACACCATATATTTT
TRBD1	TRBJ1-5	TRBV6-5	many	CASSAGGQPQHF	TGTGCCAGCAGCGCAGGGGGTCAGCCCCAGCATTTT
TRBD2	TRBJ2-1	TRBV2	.	CASRTSGSRNEQFF	TGTGCCAGCCGGACTAGCGGGTCCCGAAATGAGCAGTTCTTC
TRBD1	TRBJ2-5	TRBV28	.	CASRDRQGRGETQYF	TGTGCCAGCAGAGATCGACAGGGAAGAGGAGAGACCCAGTACTTC
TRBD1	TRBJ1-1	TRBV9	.	CASSAGTGNTEAFF	TGTGCCAGCAGCGCCGGGACAGGGAACACTGAAGCTTTCTTT
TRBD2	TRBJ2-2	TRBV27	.	CASSLGIRRGLAGMNTGELFF	TGTGCCAGCAGTTTAGGAATTCGGCGGGGACTAGCGGGGATGAACACCGGGGAGCTGTTTTTT
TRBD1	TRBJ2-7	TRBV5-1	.	CASSVAGQGSEQYF	TGCGCCAGCAGCGTGGCGGGACAGGGGTCCGAGCAGTACTTC
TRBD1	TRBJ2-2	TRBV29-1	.	CSATAGTENTGELFF	TGCAGCGCAACGGCCGGGACAGAAAACACCGGGGAGCTGTTTTTT
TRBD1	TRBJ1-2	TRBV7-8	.	CASSPSYGQGSGYTF	TGTGCCAGCAGCCCATCCTATGGACAGGGCTCTGGCTACACCTTC
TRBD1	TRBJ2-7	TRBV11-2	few	CASRWTGESEQYF	TGTGCCAGCAGGTGGACAGGGGAGAGCGAGCAGTACTTC
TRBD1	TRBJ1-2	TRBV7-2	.	CASSPGTANGYTF	TGTGCCAGCAGCCCCGGGACAGCTAATGGCTACACCTTC
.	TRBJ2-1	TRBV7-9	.	CASSHGGDNEQFF	TGTGCCAGCAGCCACGGGGGAGACAATGAGCAGTTCTTC
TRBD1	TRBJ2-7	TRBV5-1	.	CASSLDRGDYEQYF	TGCGCCAGCAGCTTGGACAGGGGCGACTACGAGCAGTACTTC
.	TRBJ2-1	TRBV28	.	CASSWQRPSYNEQFF	TGTGCCAGCAGTTGGCAGCGACCCTCCTACAATGAGCAGTTCTTC